This T cell receptor (beta chain) appears in the sequencing data of a study of blood T cell repertoires in COVID-19. Method: immunoSEQ multiplex PCR; TCRdb's copy keeps in-frame clones and lacks some. The table has under 75,000 clones, around 88% seen once. The V gene's germline CDR1 is KGHDR and CDR2 SFDVKD. The CDR3 extends over 15 amino acids. Trimming removed 3 bases at V and 1 base at J, with 12 bases between. This clone was found once. The V gene is TRBV24-1, the J gene TRBJ2-7; weak D call: TRBD1 (6 bases). This sequence was found in a woman aged 80 or over with active COVID-19. Sequences were obtained from peripheral blood. This CDR3 reads CATSDPGRGSYEQYF. In DNA form, the CDR3 reads TGTGCCACCAGTGATCCGGGAAGGGGGTCCTACGAGCAGTACTTC.